The TCR beta chain described here comes from a study of identical twins. Overall study findings and caveats: Without tracking the same donors, conclusions rested on cross-sectional statistical analysis.

Healthy Caucasians made up all donors. To note about this clonotype: Antigen specificity is unknown.

Template switching, a step in the protocol, added a universal primer site, and cDNA carried unique molecular identifiers. MiXCR was run by TCRdb on the 5' RACE reads, yielding one entry per CDR3 protein. This sample has 350,000 to 450,000 distinct CDR3 sequences, with around 18% found just once. V trimming: 7 bases; J trimming: 1 base; junction bases outside the gene matches: 7. This CDR3 is built from 15 residues. Germline V lookup: CDR1 SGHKS, CDR2 YYEKEE (reference sequence). The rearrangement links TRBV5-5 to TRBJ2-2; TRBD2 matches 7 bases. The specimen was naive T cells sorted from blood. The TCR comes from a man aged 50-60 years in good health. For the CDR3, the DNA is TGTGCCAGCTTACCGCGGGGGTTGAACACCGGGGAGCTGTTTTTT. This gives the protein CASLPRGLNTGELFF.